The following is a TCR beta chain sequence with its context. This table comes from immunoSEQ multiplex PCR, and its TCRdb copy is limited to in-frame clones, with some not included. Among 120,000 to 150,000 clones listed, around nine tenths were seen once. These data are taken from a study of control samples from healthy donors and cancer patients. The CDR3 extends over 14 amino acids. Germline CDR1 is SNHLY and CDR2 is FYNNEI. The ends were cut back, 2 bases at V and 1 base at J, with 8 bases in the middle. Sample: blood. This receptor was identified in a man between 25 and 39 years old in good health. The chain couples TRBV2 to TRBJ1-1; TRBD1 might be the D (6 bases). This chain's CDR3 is CASSEYRANTEAFF. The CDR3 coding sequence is TGTGCCAGCAGTGAATACAGGGCGAACACTGAAGCTTTCTTT. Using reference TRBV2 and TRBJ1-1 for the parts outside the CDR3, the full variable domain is EPEVTQTPSHQVTQMGQEVILRCVPISNHLYFYWYRQILGQKVEFLVSFYNNEISEKSEIFDDQFSVERPDGSNFTLKIRSTKLEDSAMYFCASSEYRANTEAFFGQGTRLTVV.